One and the same sample provided the 22 T cell receptor beta chains below, sequenced in a study of blood T cell repertoires in COVID-19. Clones were sequenced by immunoSEQ multiplex PCR, and TCRdb holds only the in-frame ones, with some missing. The data hold roughly 85,000 clones, with about nine tenths observed a single time. Sequenced input: peripheral blood. The origin of the receptors is a man aged 50-59 years with active or convalescent COVID-19.

This clone was counted between two and nine times. The limits of the CDR3 on the DNA are not certain, so only TCRdb's listed CDR3 is given. This sequence joins TRBV21-1 and TRBJ1-3; the table's D call TRBD1 went unverified against the DNA. TRBV21-1 is a documented pseudogene. From its first to its last residue, the CDR3 has 19 amino acids. CDR3 in amino acids: CASSKVWTGAFGSGNTIYF.

The chain carries TRBV5-4 and TRBJ2-5; the D gene is possibly TRBD1 (6 bases). V was trimmed by 4 bases and J by 3 bases, leaving 13 bases between them. In germline, CDR1 is SGHNT, CDR2 YYREEE (reference sequence). The CDR3 totals 14 residues. CDR3 region: CASSHRVREETQYF. In DNA, the CDR3 is TGTGCCAGCAGCCACAGGGTCCGGGAAGAGACCCAGTACTTC.

V and J are TRBV9 and TRBJ2-2; no reliable D call. CDR3 size: 14 residues. Germline V gives CDR1 SGDLS, CDR2 YYNGEE. The V end lost 1 base, the J end lost 5 bases, and 9 bases lay between the germline ends. CDR3 in DNA: TGTGCCAGCAGCGTATCCCTGAGAACCGGGGAGCTGTTTTTT. Encoded protein: CASSVSLRTGELFF.

The chain is built from TRBV7-9 and TRBJ1-4; TRBD1 agrees at 7 bases. The CDR3 loop spans 15 amino acids. Trimming cost V 0 bases and J 8 bases; bases outside gene matches: 6. CDR1 SEHNR and CDR2 FQNEAQ come from the germline V gene (reference sequence). The CDR3 reads CASSLAGTVGEKLFF. The CDR3 DNA follows: TGTGCCAGCAGCTTAGCGGGGACAGTTGGCGAAAAACTGTTTTTT.

The chain employs TRBV5-6 and TRBJ2-3; 9 bases match TRBD2. This CDR3 is 15 amino acids long. The trim removed 6 bases at V and 2 bases at J, leaving 7 bases unmatched. Per germline, CDR1 SGHDT and CDR2 YYEEEE. The CDR3 sequence is CASIGRGGATDTQYF. Here the CDR3 DNA reads TGTGCCAGCATCGGACGCGGGGGGGCCACAGATACGCAGTATTTT.

This clone was seen just once. The rearrangement joins TRBV11-2 to TRBJ2-1; 13 bases align to TRBD2. Germline lookup yields CDR1 SGHAT and CDR2 FQNNGV. The CDR3 runs 16 residues. V dropped 3 bases and J dropped 3; count of bases not matched to a gene: 2. In DNA form, the CDR3 reads TGTGCCAGCAGCTTGAGGACTAGCGGGAGCTACAATGAGCAGTTCTTC. This gives the protein CASSLRTSGSYNEQFF.

The J gene is TRBJ2-7, the V gene TRBV2, with D perhaps TRBD1 (5 bases). The V gene lost 4 bases and the J gene lost 6 bases, with 13 bases spanning the gap. CDR3 length equals 13 residues. Germline CDR1 SNHLY, CDR2 FYNNEI. CDR3 nucleotide sequence: TGTGCCAGCAGTGTCGGGCAGGGTGGCGAGCAGTACTTC. The encoded protein is CASSVGQGGEQYF.

This sequence joins TRBV3-1 (or the pseudogene TRBV3-2) and TRBJ2-2; tentative D call: TRBD2 (5 bases). The CDR3 consists of 16 residues. Trimming removed 0 bases from V and 4 bases from J, with 12 bases in between. Germline V lookup: CDR1 LGHDT, CDR2 YNNKEL (reference sequence). As DNA, the CDR3 is TGTGCCAGCAGCCAAGATGGAGGACGACTCACCGGGGAGCTGTTTTTT. It encodes CASSQDGGRLTGELFF.

A few counts support this clone. The rearrangement uses TRBV10-1 and TRBJ2-3; 12 nucleotides align to TRBD2. Looked up from germline, CDR1 is WNHNN and CDR2 is SYGVQD (reference sequence). The CDR3 has 16 residues. J lost 8 bases, V lost 8 bases, and 14 bases had no gene match. The CDR3 is CASSPSASGGAGTQYF. CDR3 sequence (DNA): TGCGCCAGCTCCCCCTCCGCTAGCGGGGGGGCGGGTACGCAGTATTTT.

The chain recombines TRBV7-9 with TRBJ2-3; D is possibly TRBD2 (5 bases). Germline CDR1 reads SEHNR; CDR2 reads FQNEAQ (reference sequence). V lost 5 bases and J 6 bases, leaving 9 bases between the germline ends. The CDR3 has 12 residues. The CDR3 protein is CASSPGVDTQYF. The CDR3 region has the DNA TGTGCCAGCAGCCCCGGGGTGGATACGCAGTATTTT. Looking up the rest from reference TRBV7-9 and TRBJ2-3 gives the full variable domain: DTGVSQNPRHKITKRGQNVTFRCDPISEHNRLYWYRQTLGQGPEFLTYFQNEAQLEKSRLLSDRFSAERPKGSFSTLEIQRTEQGDSAMYLCASSPGVDTQYFGPGTRLTVL.

V usage is TRBV3-1 (or the pseudogene TRBV3-2) and J usage is TRBJ2-1; 9 bases are shared with TRBD2. This CDR3 is built from 13 residues. V dropped 1 base and J dropped 9; count of bases not matched to a gene: 1. Germline lookup yields CDR1 LGHDT and CDR2 YNNKEL (reference sequence). The DNA for the CDR3 is TGTGCCAGCAGCCAAGCAGCGGGGGGTGAGCAGTTCTTC. Protein product: CASSQAAGGEQFF.

V and J are TRBV6-2 or TRBV6-3 and TRBJ2-3; D is perhaps TRBD2 (7 bases). CDR1 MNHEY and CDR2 SVGEGT come from the germline V gene. The length of the CDR3 is 14 residues. Trimming cost V 6 bases and J 5 bases, with 15 bases left between them. This CDR3 is CASSKGGAEDTQYF. The CDR3 nucleotides read TGTGCCAGCAGCAAAGGGGGGGCCGAAGATACGCAGTATTTT.

This chain joins TRBV5-6 and TRBJ1-2, with TRBD1 matching 10 bases. Germline CDR1 SGHDT, CDR2 YYEEEE. The length of the CDR3 is 16 residues. The V segment lost 3 bases and the J segment 6 bases; nucleotides outside the gene matches: 11. Written as DNA, the CDR3 is TGTGCCAGCAGCTATGGGACAGGGGTAGGGGGGAATGGCTACACCTTC. Translation gives CASSYGTGVGGNGYTF.

V usage is TRBV5-4 and J usage is TRBJ2-2; 8 positions agree with TRBD1. There are 15 residues in the CDR3. The germline V gene encodes CDR1 SGHNT and CDR2 YYREEE (reference sequence). Trimming took 10 bases from V and 4 from J; bases not matched to a gene: 12. The CDR3 region is CAAQGQGALTGELFF. The CDR3 bases are TGTGCCGCCCAGGGGCAGGGGGCGCTCACCGGGGAGCTGTTTTTT.

The chain recombines TRBV5-1 with TRBJ2-5; 8 nucleotides line up with TRBD2. Trimming removed 0 bases from V and 7 bases from J; junction bases left unmatched: 5. The germline V gene has CDR1 SGHRS and CDR2 YFSETQ. This CDR3 has 14 amino acids. CDR3 region: CASSLVGLAGTQYF. The CDR3 coding sequence is TGCGCCAGCAGCTTGGTAGGGCTAGCGGGGACCCAGTACTTC.

The chain employs TRBV7-2 and TRBJ1-2, with TRBD1 identical over 8 bases. This CDR3 comprises 16 residues. V lost 1 base to trimming and J lost 4 bases; unmatched junction nucleotides: 8. Germline-derived CDR1 and CDR2 are SGHTA and FQGNSA. CDR3 region: CASSLGSTGGGYGYTF. CDR3 nucleotides: TGTGCCAGCAGCTTAGGGTCCACAGGGGGAGGCTATGGCTACACCTTC.

In its sample, this clone was seen a few times. V usage is TRBV19 and J usage is TRBJ2-1; TRBD2 aligns across 9 bases. With 3 bases clipped from V and 5 bases from J, the junction kept 17 bases outside the gene matches. Germline CDR1 reads LNHDA; CDR2 reads SQIVND (reference sequence). This CDR3 has 19 residues. The CDR3 region is CASSISWGGRAVVNNEQFF. The CDR3 DNA reads TGTGCCAGTAGTATCTCTTGGGGCGGGAGGGCCGTAGTCAACAATGAGCAGTTCTTC.

The chain employs TRBV2 and TRBJ2-7; TRBD1 aligns across 8 bases. This CDR3 has 15 amino acids. With V trimmed by 5 bases and J by 6 bases, 12 bases remained unmatched. The germline V gene encodes CDR1 SNHLY and CDR2 FYNNEI. The CDR3 DNA is TGTGCCAGCAGTATTTCGACAGGGGTCGGAGGCGAGCAGTACTTC. Its protein product is CASSISTGVGGEQYF.

The V gene is TRBV29-1, the J gene TRBJ1-2, with a weak D call TRBD1 (6 bases). The CDR3 totals 12 residues. Trimming removed 7 bases at V and 8 bases at J, with 17 bases between. The germline CDR1 and CDR2 sequences are SQVTM and ANQGSEA. CDR3: CSALQGFGGYTF. The CDR3 nucleotides are TGCAGCGCACTACAGGGTTTCGGCGGCTACACCTTC.

This chain joins TRBV6-1 and TRBJ2-3; TRBD1 matches 8 bases. The CDR3 contains 14 residues. V was clipped by 2 bases and J by 5 bases; unmatched bases: 3. Germline CDR1 MNHNS, CDR2 SASEGT. The CDR3 region has the DNA TGTGCCAGCAGTGAACAGGGGGCGGAAGATACGCAGTATTTT. This codes for CASSEQGAEDTQYF.

The chain couples TRBV27 to TRBJ2-1, with 8 bases lining up with TRBD1. The V gene's germline CDR1 is MNHEY and CDR2 SMNVEV (reference sequence). This CDR3 is 14 amino acids long. The V and J ends lost 5 bases and 8 bases, in that order; junction bases with no gene match: 8. CDR3 residues: CASSPLTGVDEQFF. CDR3 in DNA: TGTGCCAGCAGTCCCCTGACAGGGGTTGATGAGCAGTTCTTC.

The chain couples TRBV4-1 to TRBJ2-5; tentatively, D is TRBD2 (6 bases). Per the germline V gene, CDR1 is MGHRA and CDR2 is YSYEKL. Trimming cost V 1 base and J 7 bases, with 19 bases left between them. CDR3 length: 16 residues. The CDR3 bases are TGCGCCAGCAGCCAAGCATTTGGGGGGTCGGTGGGGACCCAGTACTTC. It specifies CASSQAFGGSVGTQYF.